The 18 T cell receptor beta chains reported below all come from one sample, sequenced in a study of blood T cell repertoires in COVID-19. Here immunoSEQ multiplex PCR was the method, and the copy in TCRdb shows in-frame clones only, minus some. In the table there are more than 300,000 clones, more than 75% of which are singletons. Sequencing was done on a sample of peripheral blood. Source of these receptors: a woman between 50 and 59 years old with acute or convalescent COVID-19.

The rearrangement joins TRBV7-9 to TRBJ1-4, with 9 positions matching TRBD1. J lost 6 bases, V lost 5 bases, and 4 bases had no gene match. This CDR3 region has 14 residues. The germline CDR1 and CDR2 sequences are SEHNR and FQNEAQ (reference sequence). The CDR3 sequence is CASSRRDRDEKLFF. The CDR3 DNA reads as TGTGCCAGCAGCAGGAGGGACAGGGATGAAAAACTGTTTTTT. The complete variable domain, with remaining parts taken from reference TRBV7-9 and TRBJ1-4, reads DTGVSQNPRHKITKRGQNVTFRCDPISEHNRLYWYRQTLGQGPEFLTYFQNEAQLEKSRLLSDRFSAERPKGSFSTLEIQRTEQGDSAMYLCASSRRDRDEKLFFGSGTQLSVL.

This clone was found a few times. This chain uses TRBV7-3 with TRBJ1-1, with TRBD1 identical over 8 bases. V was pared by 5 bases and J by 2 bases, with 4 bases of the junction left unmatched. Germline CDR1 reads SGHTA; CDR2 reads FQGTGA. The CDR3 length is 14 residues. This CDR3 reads CASSRQGTNTEAFF. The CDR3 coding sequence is TGTGCCAGCAGCCGACAGGGGACCAACACTGAAGCTTTCTTT. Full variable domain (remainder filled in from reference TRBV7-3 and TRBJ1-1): GAGVSQTPSNKVTEKGKYVELRCDPISGHTALYWYRQSLGQGPEFLIYFQGTGAADDSGLPNDRFFAVRPEGSVSTLKIQRTERGDSAVYLCASSRQGTNTEAFFGQGTRLTVV.

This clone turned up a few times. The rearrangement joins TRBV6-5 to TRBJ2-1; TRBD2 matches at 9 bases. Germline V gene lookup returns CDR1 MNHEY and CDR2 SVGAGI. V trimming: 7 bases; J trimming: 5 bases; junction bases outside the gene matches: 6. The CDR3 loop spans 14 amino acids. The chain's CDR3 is CASTGGRANNEQFF. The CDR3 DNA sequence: TGTGCCAGCACTGGCGGGAGGGCTAACAATGAGCAGTTCTTC.

CDR3 DNA sequence: TGTGCCAGCAGCGGATCGGACAGGATCGATGAGCAGTTCTTC. Protein: CASSGSDRIDEQFF. The chain employs TRBV7-9 and TRBJ2-1; 7 bases fit TRBD1. Germline V CDR1 and CDR2: SEHNR, FQNEAQ (reference sequence). V was clipped by 5 bases and J by 8 bases; unmatched bases: 9. CDR3 length: 14 amino acids.

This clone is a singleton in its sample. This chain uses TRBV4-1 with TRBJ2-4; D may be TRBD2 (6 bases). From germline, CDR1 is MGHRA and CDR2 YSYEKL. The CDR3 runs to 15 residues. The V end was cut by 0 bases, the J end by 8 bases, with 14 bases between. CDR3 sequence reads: CASSQEVASVYIQYF. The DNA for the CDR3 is TGCGCCAGCAGCCAAGAAGTAGCTAGCGTCTACATTCAGTACTTC.

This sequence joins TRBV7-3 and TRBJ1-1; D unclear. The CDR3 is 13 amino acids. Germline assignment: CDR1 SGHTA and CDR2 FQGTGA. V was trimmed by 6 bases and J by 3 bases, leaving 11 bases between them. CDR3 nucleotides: TGTGCCAGCAGACTCGAGATGGACACTGAAGCTTTCTTT. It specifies CASRLEMDTEAFF.

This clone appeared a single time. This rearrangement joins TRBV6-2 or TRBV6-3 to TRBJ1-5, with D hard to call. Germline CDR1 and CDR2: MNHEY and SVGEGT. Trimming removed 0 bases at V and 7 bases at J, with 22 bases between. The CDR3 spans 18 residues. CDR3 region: CASSYSMFKTAEWQPQHF. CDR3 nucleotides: TGTGCCAGCAGTTACTCGATGTTTAAGACGGCGGAGTGGCAGCCCCAGCATTTT.

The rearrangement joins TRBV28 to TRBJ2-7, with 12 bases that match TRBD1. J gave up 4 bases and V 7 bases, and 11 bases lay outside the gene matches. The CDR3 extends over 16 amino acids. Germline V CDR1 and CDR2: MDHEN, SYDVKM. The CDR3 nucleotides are TGTGCCAGCATTCCCAACCGGGACAGGGGGCGATACGAGCAGTACTTC. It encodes CASIPNRDRGRYEQYF.

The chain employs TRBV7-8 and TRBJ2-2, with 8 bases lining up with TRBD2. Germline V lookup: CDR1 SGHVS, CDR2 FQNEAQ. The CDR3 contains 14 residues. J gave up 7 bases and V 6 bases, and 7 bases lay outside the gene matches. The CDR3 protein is CASSRSGSHGELFF. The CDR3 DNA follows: TGTGCCAGCAGTCGAAGCGGGAGTCACGGGGAGCTGTTTTTT.

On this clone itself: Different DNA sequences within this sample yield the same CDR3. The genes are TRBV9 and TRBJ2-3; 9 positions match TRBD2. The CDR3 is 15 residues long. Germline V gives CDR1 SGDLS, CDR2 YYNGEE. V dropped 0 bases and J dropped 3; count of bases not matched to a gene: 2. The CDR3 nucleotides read TGTGCCAGCAGCGTAGGTCTAGCGGGAACAGATACGCAGTATTTT. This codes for CASSVGLAGTDTQYF.

The CDR3, as DNA: TGCGCCAGCAGCTTGGAAGCGGGGGCGGCTGGGGCCAACGTCCTGACTTTC. This gives the protein CASSLEAGAAGANVLTF. The chain is built from TRBV5-1 and TRBJ2-6; 8 bases are shared with TRBD2. Germline V CDR1 and CDR2: SGHRS, YFSETQ. The CDR3 sequence is 17 residues long. Trimming at V came to 0 bases and at J to 2 bases, leaving 4 bases not matched to a gene.

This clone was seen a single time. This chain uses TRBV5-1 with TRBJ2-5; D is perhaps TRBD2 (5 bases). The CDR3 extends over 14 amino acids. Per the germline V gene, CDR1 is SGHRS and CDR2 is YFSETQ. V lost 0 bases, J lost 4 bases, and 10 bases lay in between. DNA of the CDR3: TGCGCCAGCAGCTTGGCGCCAGGAGGAGAGACCCAGTACTTC. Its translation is CASSLAPGGETQYF.

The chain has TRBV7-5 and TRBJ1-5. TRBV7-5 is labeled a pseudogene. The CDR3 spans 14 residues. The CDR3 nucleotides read TGTGTCAGAAGCTTAGCATATAGCAATCAGCCCCAGCATTTT. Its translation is CVRSLAYSNQPQHF.

The CDR3 nucleotides are TGTGCCAGCACTCTCTCCGGGGATACGCAGTATTTT. Its translation is CASTLSGDTQYF. The V and J genes are TRBV7-2 and TRBJ2-3; D ambiguous. This CDR3 region has 12 residues. From germline, CDR1 is SGHTA and CDR2 FQGNSA. V gave up 7 bases and J gave up 6 bases, with 11 bases separating them.

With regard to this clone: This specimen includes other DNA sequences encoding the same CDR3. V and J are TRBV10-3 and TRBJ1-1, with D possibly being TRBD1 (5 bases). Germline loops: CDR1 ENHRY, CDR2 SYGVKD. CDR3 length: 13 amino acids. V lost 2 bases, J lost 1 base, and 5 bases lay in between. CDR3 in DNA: TGTGCCATCAGTGAGGACAGGAACACTGAAGCTTTCTTT. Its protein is CAISEDRNTEAFF.

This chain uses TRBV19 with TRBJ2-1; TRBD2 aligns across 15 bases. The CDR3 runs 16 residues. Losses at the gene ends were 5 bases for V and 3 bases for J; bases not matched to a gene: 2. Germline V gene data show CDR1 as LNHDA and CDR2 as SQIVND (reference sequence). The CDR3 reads CASSAGLAGGYNEQFF. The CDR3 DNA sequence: TGTGCCAGTAGTGCGGGACTAGCGGGAGGCTACAATGAGCAGTTCTTC.

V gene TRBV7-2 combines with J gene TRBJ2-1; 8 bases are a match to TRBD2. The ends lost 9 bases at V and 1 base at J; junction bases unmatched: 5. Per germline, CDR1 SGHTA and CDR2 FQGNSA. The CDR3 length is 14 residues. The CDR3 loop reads CARGSGTSYNEQFF. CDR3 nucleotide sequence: TGTGCCAGGGGTAGCGGGACGTCCTACAATGAGCAGTTCTTC. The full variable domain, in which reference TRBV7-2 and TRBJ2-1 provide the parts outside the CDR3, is GAGVSQSPSNKVTEKGKDVELRCDPISGHTALYWYRQSLGQGLEFLIYFQGNSAPDKSGLPSDRFSAERTGGSVSTLTIQRTQQEDSAVYLCARGSGTSYNEQFFGPGTRLTVL.

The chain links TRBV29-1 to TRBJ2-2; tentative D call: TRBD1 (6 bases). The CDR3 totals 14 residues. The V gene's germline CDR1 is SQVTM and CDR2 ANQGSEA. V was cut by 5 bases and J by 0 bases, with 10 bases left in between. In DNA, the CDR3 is TGCAGCGTTACGGGACACCCGAACACCGGGGAGCTGTTTTTT. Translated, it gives CSVTGHPNTGELFF.